The present TCR beta chain was sequenced within a study of response to subunit inactivated influenza vaccine. General study results and limits: Each seasonal flu vaccination may recruit only limited new T cells, authors suggested.

TCRdb fed the RT-PCR reads into MiXCR, producing one record per CDR3 protein. The profile shows 450,000 to 600,000 distinct CDR3 sequences, around 8% of them singletons. This clonotype was seen a few times. Its cognate antigen is unknown. Trimming pared 3 bases from V and 3 bases from J, leaving 11 bases between. CDR3 length: 13 residues. Germline V lookup: CDR1 SQVTM, CDR2 ANQGSEA. The TCR originated in a man in his fifties or sixties who received an inactivated influenza vaccine. This chain joins TRBV29-1 and TRBJ2-5, with unresolved D. The sequencing used PBMCs from blood, collected less than 30 months after vaccination. This CDR3 reads CSVDVGREETQYF. CDR3 sequence (DNA): TGCAGCGTTGATGTGGGCAGAGAAGAGACCCAGTACTTC.